The TCR beta chain described here comes from a study of a mutant IDH1 vaccine in newly diagnosed glioma. About the study: Every participant had undergone radiotherapy, temozolomide, or both before, and most underwent both. The timing of visit V12 was week 35, and that of visit V13 was week 47.

As to this clone: Antigen specificity is unknown.

Time point reported: week 47, end of study. Mutant IDH1 20-mer peptide, at 300 ug, made up each vaccine dose, with topical imiquimod. Profiled with immunoSEQ multiplex PCR; TCRdb holds only in-frame clones, not every one. The data hold 45,000 to 65,000 clones, with about 65% observed a single time. The length of the CDR3 is 15 residues. V gave up 0 bases and J gave up 4 bases, with 10 bases separating them. Germline V CDR1 and CDR2: MNHEY, SVGAGI. The TCR originated in a man aged 35 to 55 with glioma. Some clones in this sample may be carry-over from other donors' samples. The specimen was peripheral blood mononuclear cells (PBMCs), collected from a glioma patient whose treatment included an IDH1 peptide vaccine. The gene calls are TRBV6-5 and TRBJ1-3, with D hard to call. The DNA of the CDR3 is TGTGCCAGCAGTTACTCGAGCGGGTACGGAAACACCATATATTTT. Translation: CASSYSSGYGNTIYF.